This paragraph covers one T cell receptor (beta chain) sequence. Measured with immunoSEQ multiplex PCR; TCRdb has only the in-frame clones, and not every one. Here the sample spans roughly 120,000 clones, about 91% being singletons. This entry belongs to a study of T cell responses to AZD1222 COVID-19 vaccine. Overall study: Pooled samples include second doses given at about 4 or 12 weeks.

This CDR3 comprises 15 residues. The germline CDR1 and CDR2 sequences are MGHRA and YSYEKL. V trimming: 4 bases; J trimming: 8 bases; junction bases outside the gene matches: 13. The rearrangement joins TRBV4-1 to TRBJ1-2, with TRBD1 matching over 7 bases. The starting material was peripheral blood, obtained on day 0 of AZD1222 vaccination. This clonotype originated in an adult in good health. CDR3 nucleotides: TGCGCCAGCAGCCCCTCAAGGAGGGGGCGAGACGGCTACACCTTC. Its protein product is CASSPSRRGRDGYTF.